One and the same sample provided the 17 T cell receptor beta chains below, sequenced in a study of PD-1 blockade in classical Hodgkin lymphoma. Using immunoSEQ multiplex PCR, the repertoire was profiled, and TCRdb retains in-frame clones only, with some absent. This sample has about 46,000 clones, with around 72% found just once. All patients relapsed after autologous stem cell transplantation, and brentuximab vedotin exposure varied. The source was peripheral blood mononuclear cells (PBMCs), collected at baseline. These receptors were taken from a human donor with classical Hodgkin lymphoma.

The CDR3 nucleotides are TGTGCCAGCAGCGTAGGGCTGGGGGCCCGGGTCACTGAAGCTTTCTTT. Its protein is CASSVGLGARVTEAFF. The chain joins TRBV9 to TRBJ1-1, with D possibly TRBD1 on 6 matching bases. The V and J ends lost 0 bases and 4 bases respectively, with 16 bases between them. The CDR3 is 16 amino acids. CDR1 is SGDLS, CDR2 YYNGEE, per germline.

CDR3: CASILTGGTDTQYF. The CDR3, as DNA: TGTGCCAGCATTTTGACAGGGGGCACAGATACGCAGTATTTT. The chain links TRBV6-1 to TRBJ2-3; 8 nucleotides line up with TRBD1. The J segment lost 1 base and the V segment lost 7 bases, leaving 4 bases of the junction unmatched. The CDR3 is 14 amino acids. Looked up from germline, CDR1 is MNHNS and CDR2 is SASEGT.

The CDR3 loop is CASSQEITRTEAFF. Written as DNA, the CDR3 is TGCGCCAGCAGCCAAGAGATTACGAGAACTGAAGCTTTCTTT. The chain uses TRBV4-1 and TRBJ1-1; D not resolved. The V gene's germline CDR1 is MGHRA and CDR2 YSYEKL. This CDR3 spans 14 amino acids. V shed 0 bases and J shed 5 bases, with 10 bases lying between them.

This clone showed up just a few times. The chain carries TRBV28 and TRBJ2-1; a possible D gene is TRBD2 (7 bases). This CDR3 contains 16 residues. Germline-derived CDR1 and CDR2 are MDHEN and SYDVKM. V lost 6 bases and J 7 bases, leaving 22 bases between the germline ends. The DNA of the CDR3 is TGTGCCAGCAGCAAAACTACCCGGGGGGCAAGTAATGAGCAGTTCTTC. Translated: CASSKTTRGASNEQFF. The full variable domain, its missing parts supplied by reference TRBV28 and TRBJ2-1, is DVKVTQSSRYLVKRTGEKVFLECVQDMDHENMFWYRQDPGLGLRLIYFSYDVKMKEKGDIPEGYSVSREKKERFSLILESASTNQTSMYLCASSKTTRGASNEQFFGPGTRLTVL.

The chain uses TRBV18 and TRBJ2-1; 7 nucleotides line up with TRBD1. The CDR3 is made up of 17 amino acids. Germline CDR1 reads KGHSH; CDR2 reads LQKENI. With V trimmed by 2 bases and J by 1 base, 8 bases remained unmatched. CDR3 nucleotides: TGTGCCAGCTCACCAAGGACAGGCCAACCTTCCTACAATGAGCAGTTCTTC. Protein sequence: CASSPRTGQPSYNEQFF.

The chain employs TRBV10-1 and TRBJ1-1; D is unclear. Trimming pared 2 bases from V and 11 bases from J, leaving 12 bases between. This CDR3 region has 12 residues. The germline gives CDR1 WNHNN, CDR2 SYGVQD (reference sequence). The DNA for the CDR3 is TGCGCCAGCAGTGAGGTCGGAGAGGTCGCTTTCTTT. It yields the protein CASSEVGEVAFF.

The chain combines TRBV7-6 with TRBJ1-1; D possibly corresponds to TRBD1 (6 bases). The ends were cut back, 1 base at V and 4 bases at J, with 16 bases in the middle. Per the germline V gene, CDR1 is SGHVS and CDR2 is FNYEAQ. The CDR3 runs to 16 residues. CDR3 amino acids: CASSLVAGEGVTEAFF. DNA of the CDR3: TGTGCCAGCAGCTTAGTGGCAGGGGAAGGGGTCACTGAAGCTTTCTTT.

The chain has TRBV18 and TRBJ2-7; 9 bases are shared with TRBD1. This CDR3 region has 15 residues. The germline V gene encodes CDR1 KGHSH and CDR2 LQKENI. The V and J ends lost 6 bases and 6 bases, in that order; junction bases with no gene match: 12. The CDR3 reads CASSRVRDRVFEQYF. The CDR3 DNA is TGTGCCAGCTCCCGAGTCCGGGACAGGGTTTTCGAGCAGTACTTC.

V gene TRBV5-8 combines with J gene TRBJ2-3; 9 nucleotides align to TRBD2. The CDR3 is 16 amino acids. The V segment lost 9 bases and the J segment 2 bases; nucleotides outside the gene matches: 13. The germline V gene encodes CDR1 SGHTS and CDR2 YDEGEE. CDR3 in amino acids: CATTPRLAGNTDTQYF. The CDR3 DNA sequence: TGTGCCACCACCCCTAGGCTAGCGGGGAACACAGATACGCAGTATTTT.

This clone was picked up one time. This chain connects TRBV6-1 to TRBJ1-5, with D perhaps matching TRBD1 (6 bases). Germline CDR1 and CDR2: MNHNS and SASEGT. Trimming removed 4 bases at V and 6 bases at J, with 16 bases between. The CDR3 is 15 residues long. The chain's CDR3 is CASSVTTGSVQPQHF. The CDR3 DNA is TGTGCCAGCAGTGTTACAACAGGGAGCGTTCAGCCCCAGCATTTT.

The chain links TRBV6-6 to TRBJ1-4; D unclear. The CDR3 covers 12 residues. The germline gives CDR1 MNHNY, CDR2 SVGAGI (reference sequence). In DNA form, the CDR3 reads TGTGTCGTGGGTGGTGGGAATGAAAAACTGTTTTTT. It specifies CVVGGGNEKLFF.

The chain recombines TRBV27 with TRBJ2-7, with 7 bases matching TRBD1. This CDR3 region has 14 residues. CDR1 is MNHEY and CDR2 is SMNVEV in the germline V gene (reference sequence). The V segment lost 5 bases and the J segment 3 bases; nucleotides outside the gene matches: 7. The CDR3 DNA follows: TGTGCCAGCAGTCGACAGGGATTACTCTACGAGCAGTACTTC. Translated, it gives CASSRQGLLYEQYF.

This clone was seen a single time. The V call is TRBV4-1, the J call TRBJ2-5, with D possibly being TRBD1 or TRBD2 (5 bases each). The end of the DNA aligns better with TRBJ2-7, so the J call may be wrong. This CDR3 has 14 amino acids. Germline V lookup: CDR1 MGHRA, CDR2 YSYEKL. The CDR3 reads CASSQGGAAHEQYF. CDR3 DNA sequence: TGCGCCAGCAGCCAAGGAGGGGCAGCTCACGAGCAGTACTTC.

This clone showed up just once. J is TRBJ2-3 and V is TRBV4-2; 10 bases line up with TRBD2. V shed 4 bases, J shed 0 bases, and the junction held 4 bases outside the gene matches. Germline V gene sequence: CDR1 LGHNA, CDR2 YNFKEQ. The CDR3 contains 16 residues. CDR3 in DNA: TGTGCCAGCAGCCCCGAGACTAGCGGGAGCACAGATACGCAGTATTTT. Amino acids: CASSPETSGSTDTQYF.

The CDR3 nucleotides are TGTGCCAGCAGTTACTCGGTAACGGCTGAAGCTTTCTTT. Its translation: CASSYSVTAEAFF. V gene TRBV6-5 combines with J gene TRBJ1-1; the D is unclear. The V end was cut by 0 bases, the J end by 6 bases, with 8 bases between. This CDR3 spans 13 amino acids. In germline, CDR1 is MNHEY, CDR2 SVGAGI.

This clone was recorded a few times. The same CDR3 can be traced to other DNA sequences in this sample. J is TRBJ2-7 and V is TRBV5-1; D is perhaps TRBD2 (7 bases). Germline CDR1 and CDR2: SGHRS and YFSETQ. The length of the CDR3 is 14 residues. V shed 4 bases and J shed 2 bases, with 13 bases lying between them. CDR3 amino acids: CASSPWEGAYEQYF. For the CDR3, the DNA is TGCGCCAGCAGCCCCTGGGAGGGGGCCTACGAGCAGTACTTC.

This sequence joins TRBV5-1 and TRBJ2-1; 8 bases map to TRBD2. Germline V CDR1 and CDR2: SGHRS, YFSETQ. After removal of 4 bases from V and 8 bases from J, the junction contained 14 bases not matched to a gene. The CDR3 spans 16 residues. The CDR3 here is CASSLSGSGSFDEQFF. CDR3 in DNA: TGCGCCAGCAGCCTCTCCGGGAGCGGGAGTTTCGATGAGCAGTTCTTC.